Each of the 21 T cell receptor beta chains below was sequenced from the same sample in a study of blood T cell repertoires in COVID-19. This table comes from immunoSEQ multiplex PCR, and its TCRdb copy is limited to in-frame clones, with some not included. The profile shows a few hundred thousand clones, approximately 85% of them singletons. Material for sequencing was PBMCs or T cells enriched from blood (not recorded which). The origin of the receptors is a woman between 25 and 40 years old who had recovered from COVID-19.

The chain is built from TRBV28 and TRBJ1-5; possible D gene TRBD1, 5 bases. The CDR3 length is 15 residues. Germline CDR1 is MDHEN and CDR2 is SYDVKM. Trimming stripped 6 bases from V and 4 bases from J, with 16 bases between. The CDR3 protein is CASSRPGGSNQPQHF. The CDR3 DNA reads as TGTGCCAGCAGCAGACCCGGGGGTTCTAATCAGCCCCAGCATTTT.

The chain links TRBV27 to TRBJ2-5; D may be TRBD1 (6 bases). Germline V gives CDR1 MNHEY, CDR2 SMNVEV (reference sequence). This CDR3 contains 14 residues. V was cut by 5 bases and J by 4 bases, with 14 bases left in between. The CDR3, as DNA: TGTGCCAGCAGTCTCCCCGGACAGCCAGAGACCCAGTACTTC. Its translation: CASSLPGQPETQYF.

CDR3 DNA: TGCGCCAGCAGTGAGAAGCCTGGGCCAGTAGATGGCTACACCTTC. It specifies CASSEKPGPVDGYTF. The chain recombines TRBV10-2 with TRBJ1-2; D is ambiguous. The CDR3 has 15 amino acids. Germline V gene sequence: CDR1 WSHSY, CDR2 SAAADI. With 2 bases removed from V and 6 bases from J, the gap between germline ends came to 16 bases.

This chain links TRBV2 with TRBJ2-7; D is perhaps TRBD2 (5 bases). The V gene's germline CDR1 is SNHLY and CDR2 FYNNEI. V lost 3 bases, J lost 6 bases, and 15 bases lay in between. The CDR3 spans 14 residues. This CDR3 reads CASSDGLASAEQYF. DNA for the CDR3: TGTGCCAGCAGTGATGGGCTAGCATCGGCCGAGCAGTACTTC.

The chain is built from TRBV11-2 and TRBJ2-1; the D gene is possibly TRBD2 (6 bases). The CDR3 spans 15 residues. Germline V gene lookup returns CDR1 SGHAT and CDR2 FQNNGV. V was pared by 5 bases and J by 8 bases, with 19 bases between. This CDR3 is CASSQGRRWEDEQFF. The CDR3, as DNA: TGTGCCAGCAGCCAGGGACGACGGTGGGAGGATGAGCAGTTCTTC.

This clone has just one count. The CDR3 is CASSPRLAGFNEQFF. As DNA, the CDR3 is TGCGCCAGCAGTCCACGACTAGCGGGGTTCAATGAGCAGTTCTTC. The chain recombines TRBV10-1 with TRBJ2-1; 11 bases align to TRBD2. This CDR3 has 15 residues. V trimming: 5 bases; J trimming: 6 bases; junction bases outside the gene matches: 6. Germline V gene sequence: CDR1 WNHNN, CDR2 SYGVQD (reference sequence).

The chain has TRBV3-1 (or the pseudogene TRBV3-2) and TRBJ2-7; the match to TRBD2 covers 7 bases. Germline CDR1 reads LGHDT; CDR2 reads YNNKEL (reference sequence). This CDR3 region has 13 residues. The J segment lost 6 bases and the V segment lost 1 base, leaving 3 bases of the junction unmatched. The CDR3 loop reads CASSQGGGLEQYF. CDR3 nucleotide sequence: TGTGCCAGCAGCCAAGGGGGGGGTCTCGAGCAGTACTTC.

V is TRBV7-9 and J is TRBJ2-7, with 10 positions matching TRBD2. The CDR3 contains 13 residues. V dropped 3 bases and J dropped 6; count of bases not matched to a gene: 2. The germline gives CDR1 SEHNR, CDR2 FQNEAQ (reference sequence). CDR3 loop: CASSFRTSGEQYF. The CDR3 bases are TGTGCCAGCAGCTTCCGGACTAGCGGCGAGCAGTACTTC.

Only one count was recorded for this clone. The chain recombines TRBV6-1 with TRBJ2-7; D not certain. Trimming removed 3 bases at V and 12 bases at J, with 18 bases between. CDR3 size: 13 residues. The germline V gene has CDR1 MNHNS and CDR2 SASEGT. The CDR3 spells CASSEIQRVVRYF. The DNA for the CDR3 is TGTGCCAGCAGTGAGATCCAAAGAGTGGTCCGGTACTTC.

A few counts support this clone. The CDR3 bases are TGTGCCAGCAGCGCGTCCCCCCAGGGATTGACCTACGAGCAGTACTTC. Its translation is CASSASPQGLTYEQYF. The chain uses TRBV9 and TRBJ2-7, with D perhaps matching TRBD1 (5 bases). Between the trimmed V and J ends, which lost 3 bases and 2 bases, there was a span of 18 bases. The CDR3 contains 16 residues. CDR1 is SGDLS and CDR2 is YYNGEE in the germline V gene.

This clone was picked up a small number of times. This chain connects TRBV7-2 to TRBJ1-2, with D possibly matching TRBD1 (5 bases). The CDR3 is made up of 17 amino acids. Germline V lookup: CDR1 SGHTA, CDR2 FQGNSA. V shed 4 bases and J shed 5 bases, with 23 bases lying between them. The CDR3 sequence is CASSSSGFRIELYGYTF. For the CDR3, the DNA is TGTGCCAGCAGCTCCTCAGGGTTCCGGATTGAACTATATGGCTACACCTTC.

V gene TRBV9 combines with J gene TRBJ2-3, with 9 bases identical to TRBD1. This CDR3 region has 15 residues. V trimming: 4 bases; J trimming: 3 bases; junction bases outside the gene matches: 6. Per the germline V gene, CDR1 is SGDLS and CDR2 is YYNGEE. CDR3: CASSLQGAETDTQYF. CDR3 DNA sequence: TGTGCCAGCAGCCTACAGGGGGCGGAGACAGATACGCAGTATTTT.

V is TRBV29-1 and J is TRBJ2-1, with a possible D match to TRBD2 (5 bases). This CDR3 is 16 amino acids long. CDR1 and CDR2 (germline): SQVTM, ANQGSEA. The V gene lost 3 bases and the J gene lost 0 bases, with 15 bases spanning the gap. The DNA of the CDR3 is TGCAGCGTTGACGGGGTAGACCCCAGCTCCTACAATGAGCAGTTCTTC. This codes for CSVDGVDPSSYNEQFF.

The genes are TRBV5-4 and TRBJ2-1, with D hard to call. Trimming pared 0 bases from V and 0 bases from J, leaving 10 bases between. Germline-derived CDR1 and CDR2 are SGHNT and YYREEE (reference sequence). The CDR3 totals 16 residues. In nucleotides, the CDR3 is TGTGCCAGCAGCTTGGTACTCCTAAGCTCCTACAATGAGCAGTTCTTC. Residues: CASSLVLLSSYNEQFF. The variable domain in full, with the rest retrieved from reference TRBV5-4 and TRBJ2-1, is ETGVTQSPTHLIKTRGQQVTLRCSSQSGHNTVSWYQQALGQGPQFIFQYYREEENGRGNFPPRFSGLQFPNYSSELNVNALELDDSALYLCASSLVLLSSYNEQFFGPGTRLTVL.

This clone was picked up a small number of times. This chain joins TRBV4-2 and TRBJ2-2; tentative D call: TRBD1 (6 bases). The CDR3 contains 14 residues. CDR1 and CDR2 (germline): LGHNA, YNFKEQ. The V end was cut by 4 bases, the J end by 6 bases, with 12 bases between. CDR3 residues: CASSPGQEAGELFF. CDR3 DNA sequence: TGTGCCAGCAGCCCGGGACAAGAGGCCGGGGAGCTGTTTTTT.

The chain combines TRBV28 with TRBJ1-2; possible D gene TRBD1, 5 bases. The germline CDR1 and CDR2 sequences are MDHEN and SYDVKM. The V gene lost 6 bases and the J gene lost 2 bases, with 22 bases spanning the gap. The CDR3 is 17 residues long. This CDR3 is CASSPLSWGGTNYGYTF. The CDR3 bases are TGTGCCAGCAGCCCCCTGTCGTGGGGGGGGACCAACTATGGCTACACCTTC.

The chain recombines TRBV7-8 with TRBJ2-5; the D gene could be TRBD1 or TRBD2 (6 bases each). The germline V and J ends were trimmed by 5 bases and 4 bases, with 11 bases remaining between them. The germline V gene has CDR1 SGHVS and CDR2 FQNEAQ. The CDR3 runs 13 residues. The CDR3 is CASSRGPRETQYF. The CDR3 DNA follows: TGTGCCAGCAGCCGGGGGCCCCGAGAGACCCAGTACTTC.

By sample share, this clone is medium-sized. The genes are TRBV6-5 and TRBJ1-6; D is undetermined. Deletions cut 0 bases from V and 7 bases from J, with 4 bases between. The CDR3 is made up of 13 amino acids. Germline CDR1 and CDR2: MNHEY and SVGAGI. The CDR3: CASSYSGNSPLHF. CDR3 in DNA: TGTGCCAGCAGTTACTCCGGGAATTCACCCCTCCACTTT.

The genes are TRBV19 and TRBJ2-5, with D perhaps matching TRBD2 (5 bases). Germline V gene sequence: CDR1 LNHDA, CDR2 SQIVND (reference sequence). Deletions cut 1 base from V and 7 bases from J, with 13 bases between. This CDR3 is 14 amino acids long. The DNA of the CDR3 is TGTGCCAGTAGTATAGTTGGGAGCGCGGGGACCCAGTACTTC. Protein product: CASSIVGSAGTQYF.

The chain employs TRBV6-2 or TRBV6-3 and TRBJ2-5; TRBD2 is a possible D gene (6 bases). Trimming removed 6 bases at V and 5 bases at J, with 10 bases between. CDR1 and CDR2 from the germline V gene are MNHEY and SVGEGT. This CDR3 contains 12 residues. This CDR3 reads CASSPAGETQYF. The CDR3, as DNA: TGTGCCAGCAGCCCCGCGGGGGAGACCCAGTACTTC.

A remark on this clone: Here the CDR3 omits its conserved ending phenylalanine or tryptophan, so a read error is the likely source. Because the CDR3's place on the DNA is in doubt, the DNA is left out and the CDR3 is given as listed by TCRdb. V is TRBV2 and J is TRBJ1-2; TRBD1, the D gene given by the table, was not confirmed from the DNA. Ends included, the CDR3 has 9 residues. CDR1 is SNHLY, CDR2 FYNNEI, per germline. This chain's CDR3 is CASSREGVP.